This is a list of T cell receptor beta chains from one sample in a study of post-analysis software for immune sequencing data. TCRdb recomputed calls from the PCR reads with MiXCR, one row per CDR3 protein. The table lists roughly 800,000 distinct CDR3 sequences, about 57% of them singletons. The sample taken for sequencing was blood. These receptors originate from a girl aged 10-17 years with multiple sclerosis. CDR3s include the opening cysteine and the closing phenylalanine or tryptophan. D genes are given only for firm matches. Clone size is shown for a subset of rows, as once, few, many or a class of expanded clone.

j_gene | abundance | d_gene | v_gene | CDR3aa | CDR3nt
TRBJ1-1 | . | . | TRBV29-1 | CSAVGGIAKAFF | TGCAGCGCTGTGGGGGGGATCGCTAAAGCTTTCTTT
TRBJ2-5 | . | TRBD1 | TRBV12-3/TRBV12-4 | CASSGTGGMETQYF | TGTGCCAGCAGTGGGACAGGGGGCATGGAGACCCAGTACTTC
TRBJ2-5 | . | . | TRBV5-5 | CASSVTGMETQYF | TGTGCCAGCAGCGTTACAGGGATGGAGACCCAGTACTTC
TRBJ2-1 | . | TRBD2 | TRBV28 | CASSPGGLAAYNEQFF | TGTGCCAGCAGTCCGGGGGGGCTAGCAGCATACAATGAGCAGTTCTTC
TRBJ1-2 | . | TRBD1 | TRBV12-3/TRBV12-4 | CASSPGTVASYTF | TGTGCCAGCAGCCCCGGGACAGTCGCTAGCTACACCTTC
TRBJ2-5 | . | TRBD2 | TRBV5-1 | CASSLLADQETQYF | TGCGCCAGCAGTTTACTAGCGGACCAAGAGACCCAGTACTTC
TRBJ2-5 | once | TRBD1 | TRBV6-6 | CASSYFQGAGNQETQYF | TGTGCCAGCAGTTACTTCCAGGGGGCGGGCAACCAAGAGACCCAGTACTTC
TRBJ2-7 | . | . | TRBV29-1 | CSGARGRSYEQYF | TGCAGCGGGGCCCGGGGCAGAAGTTACGAGCAGTACTTC
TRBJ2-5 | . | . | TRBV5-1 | CASSLGSAPRETQYF | TGCGCCAGCAGCTTGGGATCAGCCCCCAGGGAGACCCAGTACTTC
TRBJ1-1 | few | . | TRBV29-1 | CSAEWGSSLNTEAFF | TGCAGCGCCGAGTGGGGGTCATCCTTGAACACTGAAGCTTTCTTT